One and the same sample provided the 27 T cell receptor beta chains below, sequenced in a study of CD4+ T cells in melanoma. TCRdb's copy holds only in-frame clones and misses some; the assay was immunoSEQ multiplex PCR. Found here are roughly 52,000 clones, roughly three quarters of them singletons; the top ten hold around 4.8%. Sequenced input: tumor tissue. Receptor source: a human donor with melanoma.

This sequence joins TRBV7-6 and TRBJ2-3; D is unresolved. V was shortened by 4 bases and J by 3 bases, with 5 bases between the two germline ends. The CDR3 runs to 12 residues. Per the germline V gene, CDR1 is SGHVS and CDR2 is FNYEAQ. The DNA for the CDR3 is TGTGCCAGCAGCTCCATAACAGATACGCAGTATTTT. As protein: CASSSITDTQYF.

In DNA, the CDR3 is TGCGCCAGCAGCCAAGAATCATTCGGACAGGGGTCGGAGACCCAGTACTTC. It yields the protein CASSQESFGQGSETQYF. This chain uses TRBV4-3 with TRBJ2-5; TRBD1 agrees at 9 bases. J lost 5 bases, V lost 0 bases, and 10 bases had no gene match. CDR3 length equals 17 residues. CDR1 and CDR2 from the germline V gene are LGHNA and YSLEER.

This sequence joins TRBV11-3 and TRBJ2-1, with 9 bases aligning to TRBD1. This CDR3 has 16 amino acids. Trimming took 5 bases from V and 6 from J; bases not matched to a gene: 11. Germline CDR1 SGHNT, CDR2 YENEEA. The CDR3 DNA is TGTGCCAGCAGCCCAACCGGGACAGGGTACACCAATGAGCAGTTCTTC. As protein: CASSPTGTGYTNEQFF.

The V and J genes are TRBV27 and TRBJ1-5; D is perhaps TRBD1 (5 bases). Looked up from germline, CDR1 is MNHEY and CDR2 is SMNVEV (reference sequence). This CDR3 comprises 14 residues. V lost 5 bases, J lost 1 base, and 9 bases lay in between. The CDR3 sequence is CASSTGMSNQPQHF. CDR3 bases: TGTGCCAGCAGTACAGGCATGAGCAATCAGCCCCAGCATTTT.

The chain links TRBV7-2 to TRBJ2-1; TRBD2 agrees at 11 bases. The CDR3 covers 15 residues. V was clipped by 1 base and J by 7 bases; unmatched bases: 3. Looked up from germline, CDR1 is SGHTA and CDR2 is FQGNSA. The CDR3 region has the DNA TGTGCCAGCAGCTTAGTAGCGGGGGGGGGAAATGAGCAGTTCTTC. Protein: CASSLVAGGGNEQFF.

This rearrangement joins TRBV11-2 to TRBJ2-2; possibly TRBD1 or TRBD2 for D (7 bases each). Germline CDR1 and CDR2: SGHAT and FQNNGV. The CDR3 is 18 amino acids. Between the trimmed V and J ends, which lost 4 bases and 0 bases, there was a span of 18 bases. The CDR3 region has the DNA TGTGCCAGCAGCTACCCCAGGGGGGGTGGATCGAACACCGGGGAGCTGTTTTTT. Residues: CASSYPRGGGSNTGELFF.

The CDR3 bases are TGTGCCAGTAGTATGACCGGACAGGGCAATCAGCCCCAGCATTTT. As protein: CASSMTGQGNQPQHF. This chain joins TRBV19 and TRBJ1-5, with 7 bases aligning to TRBD1. There are 15 residues in the CDR3. V lost 3 bases, J lost 2 bases, and 4 bases stayed unmatched. Germline CDR1 is LNHDA and CDR2 is SQIVND (reference sequence).

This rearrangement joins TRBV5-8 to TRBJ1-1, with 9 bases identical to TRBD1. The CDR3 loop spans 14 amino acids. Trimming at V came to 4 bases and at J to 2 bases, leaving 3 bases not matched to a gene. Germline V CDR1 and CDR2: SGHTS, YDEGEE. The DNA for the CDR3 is TGTGCCAGCAGCCGGGGACAGGGAAACACTGAAGCTTTCTTT. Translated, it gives CASSRGQGNTEAFF.

This chain's CDR3 is CASSPRADQPQHF. DNA of the CDR3: TGTGCCAGTAGCCCCCGGGCGGATCAGCCCCAGCATTTT. The chain carries TRBV19 and TRBJ1-5; D remains unclear. The germline V gene encodes CDR1 LNHDA and CDR2 SQIVND (reference sequence). This CDR3 has 13 residues. Trimming shortened V by 6 bases and J by 5 bases, and 11 bases separated the two germline ends.

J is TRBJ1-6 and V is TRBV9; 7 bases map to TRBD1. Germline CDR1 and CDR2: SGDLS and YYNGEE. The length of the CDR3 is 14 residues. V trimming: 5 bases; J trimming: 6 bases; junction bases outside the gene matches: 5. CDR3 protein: CASSTGEGNSPLHF. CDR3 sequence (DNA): TGTGCCAGCAGTACAGGGGAAGGTAATTCACCCCTCCACTTT.

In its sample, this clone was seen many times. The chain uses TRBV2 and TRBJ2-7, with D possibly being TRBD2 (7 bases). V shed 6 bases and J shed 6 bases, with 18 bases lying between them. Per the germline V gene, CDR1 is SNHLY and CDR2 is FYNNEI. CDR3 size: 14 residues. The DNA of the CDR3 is TGTGCCAGCAGGGCGACCCGAGGGGGGGGCGAGCAGTACTTC. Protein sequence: CASRATRGGGEQYF.

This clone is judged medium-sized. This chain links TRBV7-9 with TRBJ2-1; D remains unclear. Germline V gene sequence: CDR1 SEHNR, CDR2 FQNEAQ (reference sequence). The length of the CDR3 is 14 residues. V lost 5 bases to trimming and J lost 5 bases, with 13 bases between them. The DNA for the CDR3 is TGTGCCAGCAGCCCCTTGGATTATAACAATGAGCAGTTCTTC. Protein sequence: CASSPLDYNNEQFF.

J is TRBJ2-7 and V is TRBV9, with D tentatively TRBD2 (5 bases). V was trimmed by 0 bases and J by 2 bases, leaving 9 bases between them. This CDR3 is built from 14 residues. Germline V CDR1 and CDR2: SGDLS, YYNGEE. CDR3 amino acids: CASSVGSGTYEQYF. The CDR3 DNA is TGTGCCAGCAGCGTAGGTTCCGGGACCTACGAGCAGTACTTC. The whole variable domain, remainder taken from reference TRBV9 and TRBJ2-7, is DSGVTQTPKHLITATGQRVTLRCSPRSGDLSVYWYQQSLDQGLQFLIQYYNGEERAKGNILERFSAQQFPDLHSELNLSSLELGDSALYFCASSVGSGTYEQYFGPGTRLTVT.

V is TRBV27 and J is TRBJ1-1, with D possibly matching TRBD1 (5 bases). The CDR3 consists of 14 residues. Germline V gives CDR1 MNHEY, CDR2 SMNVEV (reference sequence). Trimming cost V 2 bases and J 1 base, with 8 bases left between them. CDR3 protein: CASSLGQGNTEAFF. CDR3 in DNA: TGTGCCAGCAGTTTAGGGCAGGGGAACACTGAAGCTTTCTTT.

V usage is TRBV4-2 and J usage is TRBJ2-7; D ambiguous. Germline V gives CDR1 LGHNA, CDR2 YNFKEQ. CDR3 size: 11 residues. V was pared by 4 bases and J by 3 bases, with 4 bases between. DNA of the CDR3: TGTGCCAGCAGCCCTAACTACGAGCAGTACTTC. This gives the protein CASSPNYEQYF.

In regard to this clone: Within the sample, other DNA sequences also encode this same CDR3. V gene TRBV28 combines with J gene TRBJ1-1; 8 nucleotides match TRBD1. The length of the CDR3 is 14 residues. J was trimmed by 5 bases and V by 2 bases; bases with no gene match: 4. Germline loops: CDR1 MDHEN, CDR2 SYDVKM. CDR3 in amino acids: CASSLQGAGTEAFF. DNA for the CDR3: TGTGCCAGCAGTTTACAGGGGGCAGGAACTGAAGCTTTCTTT.

The CDR3 reads CASSLGGTGPYEQYF. CDR3 nucleotides: TGCGCCAGCAGCTTGGGTGGGACAGGTCCCTACGAGCAGTACTTC. The chain uses TRBV5-1 and TRBJ2-7; TRBD1 agrees at 8 bases. The CDR3 is made up of 15 amino acids. Germline loops: CDR1 SGHRS, CDR2 YFSETQ. V lost 0 bases to trimming and J lost 2 bases; unmatched junction nucleotides: 4.

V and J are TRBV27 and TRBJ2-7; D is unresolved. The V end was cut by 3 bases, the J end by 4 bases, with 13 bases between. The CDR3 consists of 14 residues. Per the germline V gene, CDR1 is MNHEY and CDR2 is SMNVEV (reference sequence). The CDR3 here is CASSLMAAEYEQYF. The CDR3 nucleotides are TGTGCCAGCAGTTTGATGGCCGCGGAATACGAGCAGTACTTC.

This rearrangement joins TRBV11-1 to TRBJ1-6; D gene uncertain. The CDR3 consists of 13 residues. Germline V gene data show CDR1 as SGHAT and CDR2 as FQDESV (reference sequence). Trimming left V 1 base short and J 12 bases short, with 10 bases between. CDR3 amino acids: CASSLVRGLPLHF. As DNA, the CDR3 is TGTGCCAGCAGCTTAGTACGGGGTTTACCCCTCCACTTT.

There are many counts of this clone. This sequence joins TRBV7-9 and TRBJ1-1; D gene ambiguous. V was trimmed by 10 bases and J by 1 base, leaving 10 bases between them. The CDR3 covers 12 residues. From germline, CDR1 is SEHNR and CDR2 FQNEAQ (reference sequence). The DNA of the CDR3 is TGTGCCATCCATAGGGCGAACACTGAAGCTTTCTTT. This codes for CAIHRANTEAFF.

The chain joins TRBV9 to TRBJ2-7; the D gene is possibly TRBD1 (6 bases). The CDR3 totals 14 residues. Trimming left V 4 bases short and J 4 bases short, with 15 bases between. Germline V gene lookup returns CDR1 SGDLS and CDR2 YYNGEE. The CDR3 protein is CASSTTGTFYEQYF. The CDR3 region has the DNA TGTGCCAGCAGCACCACCGGGACATTTTACGAGCAGTACTTC.

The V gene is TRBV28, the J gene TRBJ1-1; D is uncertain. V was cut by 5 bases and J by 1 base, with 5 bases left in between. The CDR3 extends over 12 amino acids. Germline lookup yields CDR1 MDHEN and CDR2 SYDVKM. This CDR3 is CASSRRNTEAFF. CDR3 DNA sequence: TGTGCCAGCAGTCGACGGAACACTGAAGCTTTCTTT.

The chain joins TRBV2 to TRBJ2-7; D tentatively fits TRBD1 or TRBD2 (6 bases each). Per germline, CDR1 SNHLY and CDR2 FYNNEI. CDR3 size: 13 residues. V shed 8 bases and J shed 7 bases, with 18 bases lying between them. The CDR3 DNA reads TGTGCCAGCCGAGCCCGGGGGCATGAGGAGCAGTACTTC. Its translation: CASRARGHEEQYF. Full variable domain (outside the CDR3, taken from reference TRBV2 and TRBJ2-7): EPEVTQTPSHQVTQMGQEVILRCVPISNHLYFYWYRQILGQKVEFLVSFYNNEISEKSEIFDDQFSVERPDGSNFTLKIRSTKLEDSAMYFCASRARGHEEQYFGPGTRLTVT.

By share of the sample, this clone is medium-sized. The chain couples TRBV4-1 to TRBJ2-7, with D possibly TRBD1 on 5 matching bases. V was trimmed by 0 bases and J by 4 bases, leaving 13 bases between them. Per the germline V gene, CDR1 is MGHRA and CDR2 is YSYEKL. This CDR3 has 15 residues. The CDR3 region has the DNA TGCGCCAGCAGCCAAGAGGTGACAGAGAATTACGAGCAGTACTTC. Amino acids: CASSQEVTENYEQYF.

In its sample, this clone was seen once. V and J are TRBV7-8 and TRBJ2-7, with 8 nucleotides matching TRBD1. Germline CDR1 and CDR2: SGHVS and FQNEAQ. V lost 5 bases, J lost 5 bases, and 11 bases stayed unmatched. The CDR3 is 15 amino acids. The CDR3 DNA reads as TGTGCCAGCAGCCTCACAGGGGGAAATTACGACGAGCAGTACTTC. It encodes CASSLTGGNYDEQYF.

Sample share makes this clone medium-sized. CDR3 in DNA: TGTGCCAGCAGTTTTATGGGGTTAGGTGGCTACACCTTC. Its protein is CASSFMGLGGYTF. This chain uses TRBV27 with TRBJ1-2; no clear D. The V gene lost 3 bases and the J gene lost 7 bases, with 12 bases spanning the gap. CDR3 size: 13 residues. CDR1 is MNHEY, CDR2 SMNVEV, per germline (reference sequence).

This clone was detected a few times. CDR3 in amino acids: CASSNRGQGRYEQYF. For the CDR3, the DNA is TGTGCCAGTAGCAACAGGGGACAGGGGCGCTACGAGCAGTACTTC. J is TRBJ2-7 and V is TRBV19; 10 bases line up with TRBD1. The junction had 8 bases not matched to a gene; V was cut back by 6 bases and J by 3 bases. This CDR3 has 15 residues. Germline CDR1 LNHDA, CDR2 SQIVND (reference sequence).